This is a list of T cell receptor beta chains from one sample in a study of response to subunit inactivated influenza vaccine. Each CDR3 protein gets one entry after TCRdb re-called the RT-PCR reads with MiXCR. Among more than 450,000 distinct CDR3 sequences, roughly 10% were seen once, and the ten largest hold roughly 10%. Here the sequenced sample was PBMCs from blood, taken on the day of vaccination. The receptors derive from a man aged 50 or older who received an inactivated influenza vaccine. Both conserved end residues are part of each CDR3. D genes are given only for firm matches. Clone sizes are given selectively: once, few, many, or a class where the clone is expanded.

j_gene,abundance,d_gene,v_gene,CDR3aa,CDR3nt
TRBJ2-3,many,TRBD2,TRBV6-5,CASSYSIGAGAADTQYF,TGTGCCAGCAGTTACTCGATCGGAGCGGGAGCCGCAGATACGCAGTATTTT
TRBJ2-7,NA,TRBD2,TRBV20-1,CSARPTTSGRAYEQYF,TGCAGTGCTAGGCCCACGACTAGCGGGAGGGCCTACGAGCAGTACTTC
TRBJ2-7,NA,TRBD1,TRBV10-2,CASREGTGAYEQYF,TGCGCCAGCAGGGAGGGGACAGGGGCCTACGAGCAGTACTTC
TRBJ2-3,many,TRBD2,TRBV12-3/TRBV12-4,CASSSSGRAADTQYF,TGTGCCAGCAGTTCTAGCGGGAGGGCCGCAGATACGCAGTATTTT
TRBJ2-7,few,NA,TRBV7-8,CASSLALIASDEQYF,TGTGCCAGCAGCTTAGCCCTGATAGCTTCAGACGAGCAGTACTTC
TRBJ2-5,few,TRBD1,TRBV28,CASSPIQGSQETQYF,TGTGCCAGCAGTCCGATACAGGGGTCCCAAGAGACCCAGTACTTC
TRBJ2-1,few,NA,TRBV25-1,CASSAGTRSDEQFF,TGTGCCAGCAGTGCCGGGACCAGGTCGGATGAGCAGTTCTTC
TRBJ1-3,few,NA,TRBV7-9,CASSLSVTRYPGNTIYF,TGTGCCAGCAGCTTATCGGTCACAAGATATCCTGGAAACACCATATATTTT
TRBJ2-3,few,NA,TRBV20-1,CSARGPARARVDTQYF,TGCAGTGCGAGGGGCCCCGCTAGGGCTCGCGTAGATACGCAGTATTTT
TRBJ1-5,NA,NA,TRBV29-1,CSVAEAGSNQPQHF,TGCAGCGTTGCAGAGGCAGGAAGCAATCAGCCCCAGCATTTT
TRBJ2-1,few,NA,TRBV9,CASSVDEGSSYNEQFF,TGTGCCAGCAGCGTAGATGAGGGGAGCTCCTACAATGAGCAGTTCTTC
TRBJ1-4,few,TRBD1,TRBV12-3/TRBV12-4,CASSPGQGFVRANEKLFF,TGTGCCAGCAGTCCCGGACAGGGGTTTGTACGGGCTAATGAAAAACTGTTTTTT
TRBJ2-1,few,NA,TRBV6-5,CASSYLGPERNNEQFF,TGTGCCAGCAGTTACCTGGGTCCCGAACGCAACAATGAGCAGTTCTTC
TRBJ2-4,NA,TRBD1,TRBV2,CASSDPGGIAKNIQYF,TGTGCCAGCAGTGATCCAGGGGGCATAGCGAAAAACATTCAGTACTTC
TRBJ2-7,few,TRBD1,TRBV24-1,CATSDSWTGHEQYF,TGTGCCACCAGTGACAGTTGGACAGGGCACGAGCAGTACTTC
TRBJ2-3,NA,TRBD1,TRBV20-1,CSAPDRGRADTQYF,TGCAGTGCTCCGGACAGGGGGCGTGCAGATACGCAGTATTTT
TRBJ2-3,few,NA,TRBV29-1,CSVEDAYFGGGASTDTQYF,TGCAGCGTTGAAGATGCTTACTTCGGCGGAGGTGCTAGCACAGATACGCAGTATTTT
TRBJ2-7,few,TRBD1,TRBV9,CASSVEGTGGGEQYF,TGTGCCAGCAGCGTGGAGGGGACAGGGGGAGGCGAGCAGTACTTC
TRBJ2-3,NA,TRBD2,TRBV10-3,CAISLAGGTDTQYF,TGTGCCATCAGTCTAGCGGGGGGCACAGATACGCAGTATTTT
TRBJ2-1,few,TRBD1,TRBV29-1,CSGGDRLNEQFF,TGCAGCGGGGGGGACAGGTTGAATGAGCAGTTCTTC
TRBJ1-1,few,TRBD1,TRBV20-1,CSATRDRDTEAFF,TGCAGTGCTACCCGAGACAGGGACACTGAAGCTTTCTTT
TRBJ2-7,NA,NA,TRBV4-3,CASSQGRTLTYEQYF,TGCGCCAGCAGCCAAGGGCGGACACTAACCTACGAGCAGTACTTC
TRBJ2-1,few,TRBD2,TRBV10-3,CAIREGLAGGIEQFF,TGTGCCATCAGAGAGGGACTAGCGGGGGGGATTGAGCAGTTCTTC